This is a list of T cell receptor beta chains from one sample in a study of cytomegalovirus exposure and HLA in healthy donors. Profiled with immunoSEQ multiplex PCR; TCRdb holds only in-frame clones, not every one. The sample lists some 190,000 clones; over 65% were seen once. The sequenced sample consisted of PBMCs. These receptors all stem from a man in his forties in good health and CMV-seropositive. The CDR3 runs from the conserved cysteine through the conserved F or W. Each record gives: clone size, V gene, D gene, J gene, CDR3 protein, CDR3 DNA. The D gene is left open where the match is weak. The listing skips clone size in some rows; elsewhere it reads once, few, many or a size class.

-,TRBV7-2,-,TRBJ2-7,CASSLAGHSYEQYF,TGTGCCAGCAGCTTAGCCGGACATTCCTACGAGCAGTACTTC
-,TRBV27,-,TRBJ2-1,CASSFRVGRTEQFF,TGTGCCAGCAGTTTCAGGGTGGGTCGGACCGAGCAGTTCTTC
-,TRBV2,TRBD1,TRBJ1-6,CASSDLGQLNNSPLHF,TGTGCCAGCAGTGATTTGGGACAGCTTAATAATTCACCCCTCCACTTT
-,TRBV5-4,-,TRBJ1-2,CASSSVGGSGGYTF,TGTGCCAGCAGCTCGGTCGGGGGGTCGGGGGGCTACACCTTC
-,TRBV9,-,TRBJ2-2,CASSRGRGVNTGELFF,TGTGCCAGCTCTAGGGGGAGGGGGGTGAACACCGGGGAGCTGTTTTTT
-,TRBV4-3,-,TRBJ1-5,CASSQVQGGQPQHF,TGCGCCAGCAGCCAAGTGCAGGGAGGTCAGCCCCAGCATTTT
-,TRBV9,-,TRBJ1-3,CASSVATNRVGSGNTIYF,TGTGCCAGCAGCGTAGCTACTAACAGGGTAGGCTCTGGAAACACCATATATTTT
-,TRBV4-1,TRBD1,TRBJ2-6,CASSSTGTALLSGANVLTF,TGCGCCAGCAGCTCTACCGGGACAGCTTTACTCTCTGGGGCCAACGTCCTGACTTTC
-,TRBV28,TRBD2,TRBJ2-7,CASGGGSSYEQYF,TGTGCCAGTGGGGGGGGGAGCTCCTACGAGCAGTACTTC
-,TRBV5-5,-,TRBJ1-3,CASSLDRTTKGNTIYF,TGTGCCAGCAGCTTAGACAGGACAACGAAGGGAAACACCATATATTTT
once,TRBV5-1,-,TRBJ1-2,CASSLGGRVDYGYTF,TGCGCCAGCAGCTTGGGTGGCAGGGTGGACTATGGCTACACCTTC
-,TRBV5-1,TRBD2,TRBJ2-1,CASSWGGGDNEQFF,TGCGCCAGCAGCTGGGGGGGTGGGGACAATGAGCAGTTCTTC
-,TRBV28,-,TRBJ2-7,CASSLAEGEQYF,TGTGCCAGCAGTTTAGCCGAGGGCGAGCAGTACTTC
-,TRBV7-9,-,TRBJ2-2,CASSLGDYTGELFF,TGTGCCAGCAGCTTAGGAGACTACACCGGGGAGCTGTTTTTT
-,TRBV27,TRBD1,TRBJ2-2,CASSFAIYPGGTGELFF,TGTGCCAGCAGTTTCGCTATCTACCCAGGGGGCACCGGGGAGCTGTTTTTT